Reported below is one T cell receptor (beta chain). Germline V gene sequence: CDR1 MNHEY, CDR2 SMNVEV (reference sequence). V lost 8 bases and J lost 6, with 8 bases in between. The CDR3 extends over 10 amino acids. Only in-frame clones appear in the TCRdb table, and some are missing; sequencing was by immunoSEQ multiplex PCR. The data show about 32,000 clones, 89% seen once. This record belongs to a study of T cell changes during pregnancy in multiple sclerosis. The origin of this receptor is a female donor with multiple sclerosis, enrolled in a pregnancy study. This specimen consisted of CD8+ T cells from peripheral blood mononuclear cells, obtained in the second trimester of pregnancy. The chain has TRBV27 and TRBJ2-7, with a tentative D call TRBD2 (7 bases). The CDR3 nucleotides read TGTGCCAGCGGGGGGGCCGAGCAGTACTTC. It yields the protein CASGGAEQYF.